A selection of T cell receptor beta chains follows, all from one sample in a study of T cells in localized non-small cell lung cancer. Profiled with immunoSEQ multiplex PCR; TCRdb holds only in-frame clones, not every one. Of roughly 27,000 clones listed, 80% to 95% are singletons. The sample was peripheral blood, taken before any cancer treatment. Every receptor here comes from a woman aged 40-70 years with stage I lung adenocarcinoma. Both conserved end residues are part of each CDR3. Each record gives: V gene, J gene, clone size, D gene, CDR3 DNA, CDR3 protein. The D gene is left open where the match is weak. The size field is filled for only some rows; it gives once, few, many or a size class.

>TRBV9|TRBJ1-6|NA|NA
TGTGCCAGCAGCGTACTGCCCCAGGCAGGGCGGGGTTCACCCCTCCACTTT
CASSVLPQAGRGSPLHF
>TRBV19|TRBJ2-7|NA|TRBD1
TGTGCCAGTAGTTCCCGGGGACAGGGGGGCTCCTACGAGCAGTACTTC
CASSSRGQGGSYEQYF
>TRBV9|TRBJ2-3|NA|NA
TGTGCTTCGTCGTGGACGGCGACATCTAGCACAGATACGCAGTATTTT
CASSWTATSSTDTQYF
>TRBV5-1|TRBJ2-1|NA|NA
TGCGCCAGCTCAGGACAATATGAGCAGTTCTTC
CASSGQYEQFF
>TRBV6-6|TRBJ1-1|NA|NA
TGTGCCAGCAGTCGAGGACGGATGAACACTGAAGCTTTCTTT
CASSRGRMNTEAFF
>TRBV11-2|TRBJ2-3|NA|NA
TGTGCCAGCAGTTCCAGCGCAGGGGCTGATACGCAGTATTTT
CASSSSAGADTQYF
>TRBV6-6|TRBJ1-2|NA|TRBD1
TGTGCCAGCAGCCACGACAGGGATTATGGCTACACCTTC
CASSHDRDYGYTF
>TRBV28|TRBJ1-4|NA|NA
TGTGCCAGCAGTTTTTTTGGGCAGGGTAATGAAAAACTGTTTTTT
CASSFFGQGNEKLFF
>TRBV23-1|TRBJ2-7|few|TRBD1
TGCGCCAGCAGTCCCACCGGGACAGGGTGGACGGAGCAGTACTTC
CASSPTGTGWTEQYF
>TRBV9|TRBJ1-1|NA|NA
TGTGCCAGCAGCGGTATGAACACTGAAGCTTTCTTT
CASSGMNTEAFF
>TRBV15|TRBJ1-2|NA|NA
TGTGCCACCAGCAGAGCTCGGACGGGAGAATACTATGGCTACACCTTC
CATSRARTGEYYGYTF
>TRBV29-1|TRBJ1-4|NA|NA
TGCAGCGTTGAAGATCGGACAGCTTTTAATGAAAAACTGTTTTTT
CSVEDRTAFNEKLFF
>TRBV27|TRBJ1-5|NA|NA
TGTGCCAGCAGTTTAAATTGGCAGGGAGATCAGCCCCAGCATTTT
CASSLNWQGDQPQHF
>TRBV21-1|TRBJ2-7|NA|NA
TGTGCCAGCAGCAAAGTGGCCCAGCGGGGGGGCCGTTCCTACGAGCAGTACTTC
CASSKVAQRGGRSYEQYF
>TRBV19|TRBJ2-7|once|NA
TGTGCCAGTAGTATTTACCAGCGGGCCTACGAGCAGTACTTC
CASSIYQRAYEQYF
>TRBV19|TRBJ1-3|NA|TRBD1
TGTGCCAGTAGTCCACAGGGGGAAGGAAACACCATATATTTT
CASSPQGEGNTIYF
>TRBV9|TRBJ2-1|once|TRBD2
TGTGCCAGCAGCGGGGAACTAGCGGGAGGGGGTAATGAGCAGTTCTTC
CASSGELAGGGNEQFF